These 18 T cell receptor beta chains share one sample of origin, sequenced in a study of T cell repertoires in cytomegalovirus infection. Using its own MiXCR run on the reads, TCRdb lists one record per CDR3 protein. The sample gives 350,000 to 400,000 distinct CDR3 sequences, approximately 30% of which show up once; 13% is in the top ten. Antigen specificity for these receptors is unknown. The input for sequencing was cultured PBMCs, taken from culture after CMV antigen stimulation. These receptors came from a human donor in good health (CMV status not recorded). Some clones in this sample may be carry-over from other donors' samples.

This rearrangement joins TRBV20-1 to TRBJ2-5, with D tentatively TRBD1 (6 bases). Germline CDR1 DFQATT, CDR2 SNEGSKA (reference sequence). V dropped 3 bases and J dropped 1 base, with 12 bases sitting between them. The CDR3 consists of 14 residues. CDR3 coding DNA: TGCAGTGCTAGGGACAGCTTGACCCAAGAGACCCAGTACTTC. Protein product: CSARDSLTQETQYF.

The chain combines TRBV6-2 or TRBV6-3 with TRBJ2-7; 12 bases map to TRBD2. Looked up from germline, CDR1 is MNHEY and CDR2 is SVGEGT. This CDR3 has 16 residues. The junction had 4 bases not matched to a gene; V was cut back by 2 bases and J by 2 bases. The CDR3: CASSYRASGRAYEQYF. The CDR3, as DNA: TGTGCCAGCAGTTACCGGGCTAGCGGGAGGGCCTACGAGCAGTACTTC.

The chain has TRBV10-3 and TRBJ1-6, with D perhaps matching TRBD1 (5 bases). Germline loops: CDR1 ENHRY, CDR2 SYGVKD. The V gene lost 2 bases and the J gene lost 8 bases, with 16 bases spanning the gap. This CDR3 comprises 16 residues. CDR3 loop: CAISEITGGAHSPLHF. The DNA of the CDR3 is TGTGCCATCAGTGAGATTACAGGAGGCGCACATTCACCCCTCCACTTT.

This clonotype was seen many times. The genes are TRBV7-2 and TRBJ1-1; D gene ambiguous. The germline gives CDR1 SGHTA, CDR2 FQGNSA. The CDR3 totals 13 residues. Trimming cost V 4 bases and J 2 bases, with 8 bases left between them. The CDR3 sequence is CASSSKPNTEAFF. The CDR3 coding sequence is TGTGCCAGCAGCTCCAAGCCAAACACTGAAGCTTTCTTT.

V usage is TRBV9 and J usage is TRBJ1-1; D unclear. Germline values: CDR1 SGDLS, CDR2 YYNGEE. The CDR3 spans 16 residues. V lost 0 bases and J 1 base, leaving 13 bases between the germline ends. CDR3 amino acids: CASSVGAERQNTEAFF. The CDR3 DNA reads TGTGCCAGCAGCGTAGGGGCAGAAAGACAGAACACTGAAGCTTTCTTT.

Of note for this clonotype: A much larger clone is a single base away; this may be a read error. The chain combines TRBV7-2 with TRBJ2-7; 8 bases are shared with TRBD1. The CDR3 has 15 residues. Unmatched junction bases numbered 15, after V lost 5 bases and J lost 9 bases. Germline CDR1 SGHTA, CDR2 FQGNSA. The CDR3 loop is CASSVDARTGNMQYV. CDR3 DNA sequence: TGTGCCAGCAGCGTAGACGCCCGGACAGGGAATATGCAGTACGTC.

This clonotype was seen ten or more times. The V call is TRBV28, the J call TRBJ2-1, with 9 bases matching TRBD2. The CDR3 is 15 residues long. The V and J ends lost 9 bases and 8 bases, in that order; junction bases with no gene match: 14. CDR1 MDHEN and CDR2 SYDVKM come from the germline V gene. CDR3 nucleotides: TGTGCCAGTAGTATTAGTGCGGGAGGGCCCCATGAGCAGTTCTTC. This gives the protein CASSISAGGPHEQFF.

Here the CDR3 DNA reads TGTGCCACCACTTCGACAGGGGGCAGTGGGACAGATACGCAGTATTTT. Protein sequence: CATTSTGGSGTDTQYF. V usage is TRBV24-1 and J usage is TRBJ2-3; 10 positions agree with TRBD1. V trimming: 8 bases; J trimming: 3 bases; junction bases outside the gene matches: 10. The CDR3 is 16 amino acids. Germline V gene data show CDR1 as KGHDR and CDR2 as SFDVKD.

This clonotype has only a few counts. The chain employs TRBV6-2 or TRBV6-3 and TRBJ2-1; 8 bases map to TRBD2. CDR1 MNHEY and CDR2 SVGEGT come from the germline V gene. The trim removed 5 bases at V and 9 bases at J, leaving 6 bases unmatched. This CDR3 has 13 amino acids. In DNA, the CDR3 is TGTGCCAGCAGTCCCCCGGGGGGGCTTGAGCAGTTCTTC. Protein product: CASSPPGGLEQFF.

This clonotype was counted a few times. This chain joins TRBV6-5 and TRBJ2-3; D is ambiguous. Germline V gene lookup returns CDR1 MNHEY and CDR2 SVGAGI. CDR3 length: 15 amino acids. Between the trimmed V and J ends, which lost 0 bases and 3 bases, there was a span of 10 bases. The CDR3, as DNA: TGTGCCAGCAGTTACTCCCTGGAGCGAACAGATACGCAGTATTTT. Translation: CASSYSLERTDTQYF.

This clonotype appeared a few times. This chain connects TRBV7-6 to TRBJ2-3; tentatively, D is TRBD2 (5 bases). Germline-derived CDR1 and CDR2 are SGHVS and FNYEAQ. CDR3 length: 14 amino acids. V was shortened by 8 bases and J by 2 bases, with 14 bases between the two germline ends. The CDR3 loop reads CASHDVANTDTQYF. The CDR3 bases are TGTGCCAGCCACGACGTAGCGAACACAGATACGCAGTATTTT.

The V and J genes are TRBV27 and TRBJ2-3, with D possibly TRBD2 on 5 matching bases. The CDR3 consists of 13 residues. Germline CDR1 reads MNHEY; CDR2 reads SMNVEV (reference sequence). The germline V and J ends were trimmed by 5 bases and 8 bases, with 14 bases remaining between them. CDR3 coding DNA: TGTGCCAGCAGTGGGAGCGGTTATTCTACGCAGTATTTT. Encoded protein: CASSGSGYSTQYF.

This clonotype was seen more than once but under ten times. The rearrangement joins TRBV7-6 to TRBJ2-1; 12 bases match TRBD2. Trimming took 5 bases from V and 4 from J; bases not matched to a gene: 12. Germline V gene data show CDR1 as SGHVS and CDR2 as FNYEAQ. This CDR3 region has 18 residues. CDR3 amino acids: CASSARLAGEGLYNEQFF. The CDR3 bases are TGTGCCAGCAGCGCCCGACTAGCGGGAGAGGGGTTGTACAATGAGCAGTTCTTC.

The chain uses TRBV7-6 and TRBJ2-2; D gene uncertain. The germline gives CDR1 SGHVS, CDR2 FNYEAQ. Trimming removed 0 bases at V and 7 bases at J, with 9 bases between. The CDR3 loop spans 14 amino acids. CDR3: CASSLAPGSGELFF. The CDR3, as DNA: TGTGCCAGCAGCTTAGCGCCGGGTAGCGGGGAGCTGTTTTTT.

A few counts support this clonotype. J is TRBJ1-1 and V is TRBV29-1, with D hard to call. The ends were cut back, 5 bases at V and 2 bases at J, with 9 bases in the middle. The germline V gene encodes CDR1 SQVTM and CDR2 ANQGSEA. This CDR3 has 12 amino acids. The CDR3 DNA reads TGCAGCGTTTCCCACAGCAACACTGAAGCTTTCTTT. Protein: CSVSHSNTEAFF.

This rearrangement joins TRBV25-1 to TRBJ2-7; D not resolved. Germline-derived CDR1 and CDR2 are MGHDK and SYGVNS. V was cut by 2 bases and J by 2 bases, with 7 bases left in between. CDR3 length: 13 amino acids. CDR3 protein: CASSEHGTYEQYF. The CDR3 DNA sequence: TGTGCCAGCAGTGAACACGGAACCTACGAGCAGTACTTC.

The J gene is TRBJ2-5, the V gene TRBV6-5; weak D call: TRBD1 (6 bases). The germline gives CDR1 MNHEY, CDR2 SVGAGI. With 2 bases removed from V and 1 base from J, the gap between germline ends came to 17 bases. The CDR3 consists of 17 residues. The DNA for the CDR3 is TGTGCCAGCAGTTACGGGACACCTCACCCACTCCAAGAGACCCAGTACTTC. It is translated as CASSYGTPHPLQETQYF.

This clonotype was found many times. The chain recombines TRBV28 with TRBJ2-6; D is unresolved. Germline V gene sequence: CDR1 MDHEN, CDR2 SYDVKM. Trimming removed 5 bases at V and 1 base at J, with 9 bases between. CDR3 length: 15 amino acids. The CDR3 is CASSLSYSGANVLTF. The CDR3 bases are TGTGCCAGCAGTCTTAGTTATTCTGGGGCCAACGTCCTGACTTTC.